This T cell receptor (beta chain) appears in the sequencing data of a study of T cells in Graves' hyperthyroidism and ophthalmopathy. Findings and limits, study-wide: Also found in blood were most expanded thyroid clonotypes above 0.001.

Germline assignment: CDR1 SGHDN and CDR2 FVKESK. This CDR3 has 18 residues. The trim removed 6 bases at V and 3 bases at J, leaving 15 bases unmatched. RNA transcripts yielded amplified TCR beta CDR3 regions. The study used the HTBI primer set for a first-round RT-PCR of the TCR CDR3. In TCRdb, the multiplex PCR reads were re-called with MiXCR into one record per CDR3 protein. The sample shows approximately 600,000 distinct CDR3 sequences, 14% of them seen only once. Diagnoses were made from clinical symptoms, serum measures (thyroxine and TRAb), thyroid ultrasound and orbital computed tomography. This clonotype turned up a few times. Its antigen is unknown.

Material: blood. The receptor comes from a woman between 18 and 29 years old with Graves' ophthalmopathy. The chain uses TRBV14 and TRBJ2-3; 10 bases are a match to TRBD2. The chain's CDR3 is CASSLRRPTSGQTDTQYF. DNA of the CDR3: TGTGCCAGCAGTCTTCGCCGCCCGACTAGCGGGCAAACAGATACGCAGTATTTT.